Described below is a single TCR beta chain sequence and its context. TCRdb's table, derived via immunoSEQ multiplex PCR, lists solely in-frame clones and lacks some. The sample holds 150,000 to 200,000 clones, around 76% seen once. The data are from a study of blood T cell repertoires in COVID-19. Cohorts were based on clinical histories the participants reported. Trimming removed 4 bases from V and 6 bases from J, with 7 bases in between. This CDR3 has 13 amino acids. Sequencing used PBMCs or T cells enriched from blood (not recorded which). The sequence was obtained from a woman aged 50 to 65 with acute COVID-19. This rearrangement joins TRBV12-3 or TRBV12-4 to TRBJ1-6, with no clear D. As DNA, the CDR3 is TGTGCCAGCAGTTCCCAGGTTAATTCACCCCTCCACTTT. It translates to CASSSQVNSPLHF.